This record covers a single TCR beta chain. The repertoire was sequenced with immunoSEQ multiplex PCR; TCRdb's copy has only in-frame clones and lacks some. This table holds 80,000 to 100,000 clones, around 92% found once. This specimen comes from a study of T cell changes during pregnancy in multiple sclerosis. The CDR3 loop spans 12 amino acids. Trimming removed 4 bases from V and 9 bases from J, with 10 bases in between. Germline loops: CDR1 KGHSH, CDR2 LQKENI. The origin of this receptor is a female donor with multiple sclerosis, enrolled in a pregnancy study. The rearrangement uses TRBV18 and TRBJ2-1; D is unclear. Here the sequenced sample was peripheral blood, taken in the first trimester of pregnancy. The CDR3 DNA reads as TGTGCCAGCTCACGAGAAACCGGTGAGCAGTTCTTC. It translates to CASSRETGEQFF.